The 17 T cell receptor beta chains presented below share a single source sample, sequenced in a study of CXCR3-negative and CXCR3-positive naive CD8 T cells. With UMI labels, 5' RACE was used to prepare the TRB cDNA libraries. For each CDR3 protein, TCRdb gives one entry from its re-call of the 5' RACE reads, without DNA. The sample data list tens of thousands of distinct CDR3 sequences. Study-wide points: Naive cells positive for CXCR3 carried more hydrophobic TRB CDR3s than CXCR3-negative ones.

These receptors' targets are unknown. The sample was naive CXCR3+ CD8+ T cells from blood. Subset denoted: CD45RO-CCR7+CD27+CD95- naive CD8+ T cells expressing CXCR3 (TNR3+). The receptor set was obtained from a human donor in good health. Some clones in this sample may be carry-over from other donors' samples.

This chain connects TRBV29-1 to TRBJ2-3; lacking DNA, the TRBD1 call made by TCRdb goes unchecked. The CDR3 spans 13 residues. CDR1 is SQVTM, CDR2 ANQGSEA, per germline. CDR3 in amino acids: CSALPGDTDTQYF.

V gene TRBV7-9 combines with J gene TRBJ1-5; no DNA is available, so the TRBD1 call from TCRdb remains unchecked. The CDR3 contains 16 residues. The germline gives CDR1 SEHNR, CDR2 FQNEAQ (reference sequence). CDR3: CASSFFQGGSNQPQHF.

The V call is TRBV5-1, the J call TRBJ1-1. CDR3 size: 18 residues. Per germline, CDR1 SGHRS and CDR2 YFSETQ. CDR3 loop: CASSFAGGLDNLRTEAFF.

CDR3 residues: CASSFPSGESFRSYNEQFF. V usage is TRBV5-5 and J usage is TRBJ2-1; TCRdb's D call, TRBD1, is unchecked because there is no DNA. The CDR3 sequence is 19 residues long. Germline lookup yields CDR1 SGHKS and CDR2 YYEKEE (reference sequence). The full variable domain, in which reference TRBV5-5 and TRBJ2-1 provide the parts outside the CDR3, is DAGVTQSPTHLIKTRGQQVTLRCSPISGHKSVSWYQQVLGQGPQFIFQYYEKEERGRGNFPDRFSARQFPNYSSELNVNALLLGDSALYLCASSFPSGESFRSYNEQFFGPGTRLTVL.

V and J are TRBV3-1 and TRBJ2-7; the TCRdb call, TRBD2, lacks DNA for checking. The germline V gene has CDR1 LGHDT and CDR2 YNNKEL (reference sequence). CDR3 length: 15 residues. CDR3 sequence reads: CASSLPSGGTYEQYF.

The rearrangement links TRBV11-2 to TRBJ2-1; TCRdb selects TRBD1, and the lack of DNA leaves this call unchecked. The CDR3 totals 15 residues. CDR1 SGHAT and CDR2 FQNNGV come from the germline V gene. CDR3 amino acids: CASSSPETGNNEQFF.

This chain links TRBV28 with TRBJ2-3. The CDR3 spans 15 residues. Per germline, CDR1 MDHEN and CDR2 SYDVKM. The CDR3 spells CASSFFGEGTDTQYF.

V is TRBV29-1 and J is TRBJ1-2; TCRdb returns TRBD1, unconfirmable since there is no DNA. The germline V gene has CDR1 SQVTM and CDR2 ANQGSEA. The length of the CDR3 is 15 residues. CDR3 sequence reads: CSVFATGEFEDGYTF.

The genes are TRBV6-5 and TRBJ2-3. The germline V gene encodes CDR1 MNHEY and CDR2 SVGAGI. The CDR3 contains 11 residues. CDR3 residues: CASTNTDTQYF.

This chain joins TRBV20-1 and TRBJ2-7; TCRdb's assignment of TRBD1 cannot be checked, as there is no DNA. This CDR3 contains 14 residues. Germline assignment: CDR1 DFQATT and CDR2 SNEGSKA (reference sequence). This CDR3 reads CSARDLQAPPEQYF.

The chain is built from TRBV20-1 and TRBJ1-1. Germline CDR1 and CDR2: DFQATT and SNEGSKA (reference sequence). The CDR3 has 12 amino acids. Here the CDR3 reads CSARPGSTEAFF.

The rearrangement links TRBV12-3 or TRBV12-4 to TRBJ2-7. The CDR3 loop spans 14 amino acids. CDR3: CASSLSGTPYEQYF.

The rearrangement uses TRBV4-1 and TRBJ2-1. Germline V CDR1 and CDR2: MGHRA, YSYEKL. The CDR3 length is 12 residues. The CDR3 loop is CASSQARNEQFF.

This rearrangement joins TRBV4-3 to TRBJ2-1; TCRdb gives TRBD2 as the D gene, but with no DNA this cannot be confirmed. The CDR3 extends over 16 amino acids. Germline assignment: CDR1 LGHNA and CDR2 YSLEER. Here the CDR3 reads CASSQGLAGEANEQFF.

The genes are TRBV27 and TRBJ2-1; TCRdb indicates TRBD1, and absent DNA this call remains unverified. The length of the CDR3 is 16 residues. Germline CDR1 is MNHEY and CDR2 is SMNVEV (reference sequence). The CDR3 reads CASSLVGRGTYNEQFF.

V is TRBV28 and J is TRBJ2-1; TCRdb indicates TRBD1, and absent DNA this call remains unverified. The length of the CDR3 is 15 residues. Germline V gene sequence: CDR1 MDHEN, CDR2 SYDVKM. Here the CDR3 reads CASRGRGGLGDEQFF.

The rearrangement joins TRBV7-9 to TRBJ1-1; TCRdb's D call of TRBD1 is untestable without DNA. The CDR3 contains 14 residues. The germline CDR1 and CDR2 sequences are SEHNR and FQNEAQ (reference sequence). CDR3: CASSPAPGYAEAFF. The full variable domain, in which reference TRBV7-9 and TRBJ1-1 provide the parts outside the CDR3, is DTGVSQNPRHKITKRGQNVTFRCDPISEHNRLYWYRQTLGQGPEFLTYFQNEAQLEKSRLLSDRFSAERPKGSFSTLEIQRTEQGDSAMYLCASSPAPGYAEAFFGQGTRLTVV.